This T cell receptor (beta chain) was found in a study of T cells in Graves' hyperthyroidism and ophthalmopathy. Germline assignment: CDR1 SGDLS and CDR2 YYNGEE. The CDR3 is made up of 15 amino acids. V was cut by 3 bases and J by 7 bases, with 14 bases left in between. From RNA transcripts, TCR beta CDR3 regions were amplified. During a first-round RT-PCR of the TCR CDR3, the HTBI primer set was used. TCRdb called the multiplex PCR reads again in MiXCR, with one record for every CDR3 protein. The sample lists over 250,000 distinct CDR3 sequences; about 18% were seen once. The sequenced material came from blood. V gene TRBV9 combines with J gene TRBJ1-6; TRBD1 is a possible D gene (6 bases). The receptor's source is a woman aged 55-70 years with Graves' ophthalmopathy. CDR3 loop: CASSAMTGLNSPLHF. CDR3 DNA: TGTGCCAGCAGCGCCATGACAGGACTGAATTCACCCCTCCACTTT.